The 15 T cell receptor beta chains below come from one sample, sequenced in a study of identical twins listed by TCRdb under 2016. The library was built by means of 5' RACE. For sequencing, an Illumina HiSeq 2000 was employed. The raw public reads went through TCRdb reprocessing: fastp at Q25, MiXCR clone calling, in-frame beta chains kept. One record per CDR3 amino acid sequence lists the most common genes and DNA. The sample has 470,000 or so distinct CDR3 sequences on record, approximately 24% of them singletons. The top ten hold just under 3% of the sample. This sample also appeared in a second study, on T cells expressing NK-cell markers.

The sample was CD4+ T cells sorted from blood. The receptors originated from a woman under 30 in good health.

The chain recombines TRBV5-1 with TRBJ1-1; D not resolved. V dropped 0 bases and J dropped 5 bases, with 11 bases sitting between them. Germline CDR1 reads SGHRS; CDR2 reads YFSETQ. This CDR3 contains 14 residues. The CDR3 loop is CASSLGQSHTEAFF. The CDR3 nucleotides are TGCGCCAGCAGCTTGGGGCAGTCTCATACTGAAGCTTTCTTT.

The J gene is TRBJ2-5, the V gene TRBV27; no reliable D call. V lost 6 bases and J 5 bases, leaving 22 bases between the germline ends. Germline CDR1 and CDR2: MNHEY and SMNVEV (reference sequence). The CDR3 is made up of 16 amino acids. CDR3 DNA sequence: TGTGCCAGCAGCCGTACCCGGACGGCCCGAAGGGAGACCCAGTACTTC. This codes for CASSRTRTARRETQYF.

This clonotype was detected only a few times. This rearrangement joins TRBV29-1 to TRBJ2-7; perhaps TRBD1 as D (5 bases). This CDR3 is built from 13 residues. The germline V gene has CDR1 SQVTM and CDR2 ANQGSEA. Trimming took 4 bases from V and 0 from J, leaving 10 bases between them. The CDR3 reads CSVARTSSYEQYF. As DNA, the CDR3 is TGCAGCGTTGCTCGGACAAGCTCCTACGAGCAGTACTTC.

This clonotype has a handful of counts. The chain has TRBV11-2 and TRBJ1-1; D unclear. The V and J ends lost 5 bases and 3 bases respectively, with 10 bases between them. The germline CDR1 and CDR2 sequences are SGHAT and FQNNGV. CDR3 length: 13 amino acids. The CDR3 DNA reads TGTGCCAGCAGCCAGTCCCCCTACACTGAAGCTTTCTTT. Its protein is CASSQSPYTEAFF. The variable domain in full, completed from reference TRBV11-2 and TRBJ1-1, reads EAGVAQSPRYKIIEKRQSVAFWCNPISGHATLYWYQQILGQGPKLLIQFQNNGVVDDSQLPKDRFSAERLKGVDSTLKIQPAKLEDSAVYLCASSQSPYTEAFFGQGTRLTVV.

This clonotype was seen a few times. The chain recombines TRBV18 with TRBJ2-5; D perhaps matches TRBD2 (5 bases). Deletions cut 5 bases from V and 5 bases from J, with 15 bases between. Looked up from germline, CDR1 is KGHSH and CDR2 is LQKENI. There are 14 residues in the CDR3. CDR3 in amino acids: CASSYGWRAETQYF. The DNA for the CDR3 is TGTGCCAGCTCATACGGCTGGCGGGCGGAGACCCAGTACTTC.

CDR3 region: CAIRPGSVGHEQFF. The CDR3 DNA sequence: TGTGCCATCAGGCCGGGGTCCGTCGGACACGAGCAGTTCTTC. The rearrangement joins TRBV10-3 to TRBJ2-1; D could derive from TRBD1 or TRBD2 (5 bases each). Trimming took off 6 bases at V and 10 bases at J, with 19 bases between the two ends. The germline CDR1 and CDR2 sequences are ENHRY and SYGVKD. This CDR3 has 14 residues.

The rearrangement joins TRBV20-1 to TRBJ2-2, with D perhaps matching TRBD1 (6 bases). The V and J ends lost 4 bases and 9 bases respectively, with 15 bases between them. The CDR3 has 13 residues. CDR1 is DFQATT and CDR2 is SNEGSKA in the germline V gene (reference sequence). CDR3 bases: TGCAGTGCTATCCGGGACACCTACCGGGAGCTGTTTTTT. Its translation is CSAIRDTYRELFF.

This clonotype was found many times. The rearrangement links TRBV18 to TRBJ2-7, with D hard to call. This CDR3 spans 12 amino acids. The V gene's germline CDR1 is KGHSH and CDR2 LQKENI. Trimming shortened V by 3 bases and J by 4 bases, and 7 bases separated the two germline ends. Here the CDR3 reads CASSPSAYEQYF. As DNA, the CDR3 is TGTGCCAGCTCACCGTCTGCGTACGAGCAGTACTTC.

The genes are TRBV28 and TRBJ2-7, with TRBD2 as a possible D gene (6 bases). The CDR3 extends over 14 amino acids. V was pared by 2 bases and J by 3 bases, with 11 bases between. CDR1 and CDR2 from the germline V gene are MDHEN and SYDVKM. CDR3 nucleotides: TGTGCCAGCAGTTTAGGTAGGGGACTCTACGAGCAGTACTTC. This encodes CASSLGRGLYEQYF.

This CDR3 is CASSLTEGGNTIYF. As DNA, the CDR3 is TGTGCCAGCAGCCTGACAGAGGGTGGAAACACCATATATTTT. The gene calls are TRBV12-3 or TRBV12-4 and TRBJ1-3; possibly TRBD1 for D (5 bases). V was pared by 6 bases and J by 3 bases, with 12 bases between. The CDR3 has 14 amino acids.

V is TRBV7-9 and J is TRBJ1-1; TRBD1 might be the D (6 bases). The CDR3 runs to 15 residues. In germline, CDR1 is SEHNR, CDR2 FQNEAQ (reference sequence). V gave up 1 base and J gave up 3 bases, with 12 bases separating them. This CDR3 reads CASSLVRGGYTEAFF. As DNA, the CDR3 is TGTGCCAGCAGCTTAGTGCGGGGGGGCTACACTGAAGCTTTCTTT.

The chain links TRBV19 to TRBJ2-7; 11 bases line up with TRBD1. From germline, CDR1 is LNHDA and CDR2 SQIVND (reference sequence). V dropped 3 bases and J dropped 6; count of bases not matched to a gene: 10. The CDR3 totals 16 residues. The CDR3, as DNA: TGTGCCAGTAGTATTGGGACAGGGGGAGTCTCGGGCGAGCAGTACTTC. It specifies CASSIGTGGVSGEQYF.

This clonotype turned up a few times. V is TRBV12-3 or TRBV12-4 and J is TRBJ2-3; 9 bases are shared with TRBD1. This CDR3 has 15 amino acids. Trimming removed 8 bases from V and 3 bases from J; junction bases left unmatched: 9. The CDR3, as DNA: TGTGCCAGCTCCGGACAGGGGAGGAGGACAGATACGCAGTATTTT. This encodes CASSGQGRRTDTQYF.

This chain connects TRBV5-1 to TRBJ2-7, with D perhaps TRBD1 or TRBD2 (5 bases each). Germline assignment: CDR1 SGHRS and CDR2 YFSETQ. Trimming took 9 bases from V and 3 from J, leaving 16 bases between them. The CDR3 extends over 13 amino acids. CDR3 residues: CAITRDDYYEQYF. The CDR3 coding sequence is TGCGCCATAACCCGGGACGACTACTACGAGCAGTACTTC. The variable domain in full, completed from reference TRBV5-1 and TRBJ2-7, reads KAGVTQTPRYLIKTRGQQVTLSCSPISGHRSVSWYQQTPGQGLQFLFEYFSETQRNKGNFPGRFSGRQFSNSRSEMNVSTLELGDSALYLCAITRDDYYEQYFGPGTRLTVT.

The chain combines TRBV6-2 or TRBV6-3 with TRBJ1-1, with 8 bases matching TRBD1. Unmatched junction bases numbered 9, after V lost 5 bases and J lost 1 base. This CDR3 is built from 16 residues. Germline assignment: CDR1 MNHEY and CDR2 SVGEGT. DNA of the CDR3: TGTGCCAGCAGTGACTTAAGACAGGGGACGAACACTGAAGCTTTCTTT. Its protein is CASSDLRQGTNTEAFF.